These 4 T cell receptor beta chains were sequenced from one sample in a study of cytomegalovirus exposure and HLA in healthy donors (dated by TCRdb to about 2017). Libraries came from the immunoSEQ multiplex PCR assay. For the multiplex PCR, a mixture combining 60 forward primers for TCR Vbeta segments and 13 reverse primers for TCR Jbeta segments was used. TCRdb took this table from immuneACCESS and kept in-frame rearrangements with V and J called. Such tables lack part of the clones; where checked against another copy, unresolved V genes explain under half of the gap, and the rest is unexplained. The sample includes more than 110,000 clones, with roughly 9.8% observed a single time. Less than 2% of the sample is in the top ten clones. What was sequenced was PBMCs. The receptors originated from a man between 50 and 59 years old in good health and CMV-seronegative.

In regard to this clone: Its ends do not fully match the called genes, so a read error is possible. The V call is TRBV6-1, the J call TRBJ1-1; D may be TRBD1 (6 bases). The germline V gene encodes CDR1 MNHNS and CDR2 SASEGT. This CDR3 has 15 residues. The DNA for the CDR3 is TGTGCCCGCAGGGAACTATTGACAGGTTTAACTGAAGCTTTCTTT. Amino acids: CARRELLTGLTEAFF.

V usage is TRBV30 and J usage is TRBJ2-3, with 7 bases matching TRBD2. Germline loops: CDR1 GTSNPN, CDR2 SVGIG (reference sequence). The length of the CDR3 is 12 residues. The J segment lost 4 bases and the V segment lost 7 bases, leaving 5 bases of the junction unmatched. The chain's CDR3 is CALGRGPDTQYF. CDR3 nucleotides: TGTGCCTTGGGGAGGGGCCCAGATACGCAGTATTTT.

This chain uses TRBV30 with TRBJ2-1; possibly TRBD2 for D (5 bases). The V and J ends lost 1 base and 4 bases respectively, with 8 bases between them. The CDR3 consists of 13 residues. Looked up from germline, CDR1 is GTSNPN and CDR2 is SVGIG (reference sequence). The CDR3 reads CAWSARGYNEQFF. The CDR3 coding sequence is TGTGCCTGGAGTGCTAGAGGGTACAATGAGCAGTTCTTC.

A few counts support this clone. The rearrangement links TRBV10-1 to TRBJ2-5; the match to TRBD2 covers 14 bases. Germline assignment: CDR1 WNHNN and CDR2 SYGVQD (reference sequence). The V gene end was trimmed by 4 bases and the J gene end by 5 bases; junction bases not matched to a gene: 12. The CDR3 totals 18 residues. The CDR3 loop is CASSARGGTSGSRETQYF. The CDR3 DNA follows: TGCGCCAGCAGTGCCCGAGGGGGGACTAGCGGGAGTCGGGAGACCCAGTACTTC.